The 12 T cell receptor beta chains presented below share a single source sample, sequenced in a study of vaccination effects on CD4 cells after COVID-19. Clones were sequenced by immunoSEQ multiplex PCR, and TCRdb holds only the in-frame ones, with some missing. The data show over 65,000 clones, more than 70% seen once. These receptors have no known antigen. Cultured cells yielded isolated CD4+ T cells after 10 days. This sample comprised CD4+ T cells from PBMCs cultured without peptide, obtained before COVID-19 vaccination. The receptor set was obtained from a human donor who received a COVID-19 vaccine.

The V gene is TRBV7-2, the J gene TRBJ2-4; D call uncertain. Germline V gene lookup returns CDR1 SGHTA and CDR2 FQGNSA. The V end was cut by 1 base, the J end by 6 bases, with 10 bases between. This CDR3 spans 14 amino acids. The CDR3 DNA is TGTGCCAGCAGCTTAGGGGTTGGGGTAAACATTCAGTACTTC. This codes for CASSLGVGVNIQYF.

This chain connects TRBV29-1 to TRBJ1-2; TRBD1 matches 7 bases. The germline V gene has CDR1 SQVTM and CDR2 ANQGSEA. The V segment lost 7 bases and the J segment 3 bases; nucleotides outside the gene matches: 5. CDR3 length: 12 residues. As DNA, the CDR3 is TGCAGCGCCCGGGACAGCTACTATGGCTACACCTTC. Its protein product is CSARDSYYGYTF.

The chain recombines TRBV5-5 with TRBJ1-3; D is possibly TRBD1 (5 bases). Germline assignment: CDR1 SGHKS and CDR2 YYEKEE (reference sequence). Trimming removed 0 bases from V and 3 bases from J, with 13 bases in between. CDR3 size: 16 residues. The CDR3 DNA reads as TGTGCCAGCAGCTTGGCCGTCGGGGCTCATGGAAACACCATATATTTT. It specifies CASSLAVGAHGNTIYF.

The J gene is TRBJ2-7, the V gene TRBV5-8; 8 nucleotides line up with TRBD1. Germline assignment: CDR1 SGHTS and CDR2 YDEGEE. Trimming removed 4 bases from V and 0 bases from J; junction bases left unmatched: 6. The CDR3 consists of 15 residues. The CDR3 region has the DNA TGTGCCAGCAGCCGGGACAGGTCTAGCTCCTACGAGCAGTACGTC. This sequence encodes CASSRDRSSSYEQYV.

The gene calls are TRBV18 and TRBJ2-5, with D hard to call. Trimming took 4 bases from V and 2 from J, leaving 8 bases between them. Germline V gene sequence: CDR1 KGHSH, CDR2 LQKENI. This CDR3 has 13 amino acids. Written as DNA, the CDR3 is TGTGCCAGCTCACAGGGCAGTCAAGAGACCCAGTACTTC. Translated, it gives CASSQGSQETQYF.

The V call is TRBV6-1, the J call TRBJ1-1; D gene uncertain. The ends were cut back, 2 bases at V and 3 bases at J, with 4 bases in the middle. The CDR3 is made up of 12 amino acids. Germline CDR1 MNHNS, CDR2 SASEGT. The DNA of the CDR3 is TGTGCCAGCAGTGAACTCTACACTGAAGCTTTCTTT. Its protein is CASSELYTEAFF.

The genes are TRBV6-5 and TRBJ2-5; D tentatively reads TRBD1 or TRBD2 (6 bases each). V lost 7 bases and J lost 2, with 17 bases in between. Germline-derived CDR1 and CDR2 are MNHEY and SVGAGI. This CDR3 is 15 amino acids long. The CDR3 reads CASNKKGGIQETQYF. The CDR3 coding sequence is TGTGCCAGCAATAAAAAGGGGGGCATACAAGAGACCCAGTACTTC.

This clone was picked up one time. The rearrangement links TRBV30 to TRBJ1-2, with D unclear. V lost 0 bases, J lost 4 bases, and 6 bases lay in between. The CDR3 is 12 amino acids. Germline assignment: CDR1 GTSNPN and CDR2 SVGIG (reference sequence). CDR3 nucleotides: TGTGCCTGGAGTGTTTCCGTCTATGGCTACACCTTC. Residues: CAWSVSVYGYTF. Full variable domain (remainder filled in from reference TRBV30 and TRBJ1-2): SQTIHQWPATLVQPVGSPLSLECTVEGTSNPNLYWYRQAAGRGLQLLFYSVGIGQISSEVPQNLSASRPQDRQFILSSKKLLLSDSGFYLCAWSVSVYGYTFGSGTRLTVV.

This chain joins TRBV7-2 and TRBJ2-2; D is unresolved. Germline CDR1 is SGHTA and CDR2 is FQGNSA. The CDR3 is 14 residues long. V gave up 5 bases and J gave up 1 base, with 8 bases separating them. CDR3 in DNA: TGTGCCAGCAGCCTACTCTTGAACACCGGGGAGCTGTTTTTT. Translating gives CASSLLLNTGELFF. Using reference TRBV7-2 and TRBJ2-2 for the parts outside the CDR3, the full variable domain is GAGVSQSPSNKVTEKGKDVELRCDPISGHTALYWYRQSLGQGLEFLIYFQGNSAPDKSGLPSDRFSAERTGGSVSTLTIQRTQQEDSAVYLCASSLLLNTGELFFGEGSRLTVL.

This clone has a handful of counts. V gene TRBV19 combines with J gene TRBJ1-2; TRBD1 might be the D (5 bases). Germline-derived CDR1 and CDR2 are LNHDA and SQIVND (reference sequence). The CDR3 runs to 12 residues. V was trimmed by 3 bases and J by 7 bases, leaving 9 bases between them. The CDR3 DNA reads TGTGCCAGTAGTATTAGGGGTACTGGCTACACCTTC. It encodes CASSIRGTGYTF. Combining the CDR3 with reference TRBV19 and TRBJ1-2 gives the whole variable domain DGGITQSPKYLFRKEGQNVTLSCEQNLNHDAMYWYRQDPGQGLRLIYYSQIVNDFQKGDIAEGYSVSREKKESFPLTVTSAQKNPTAFYLCASSIRGTGYTFGSGTRLTVV.

In DNA form, the CDR3 reads TGTGCCAGCAGCCCGGGGGTTGGCGGGGAGACCCAGTACTTC. Translated, it gives CASSPGVGGETQYF. This chain joins TRBV9 and TRBJ2-5; perhaps TRBD2 as D (6 bases). Germline V CDR1 and CDR2: SGDLS, YYNGEE. Trimming pared 4 bases from V and 5 bases from J, leaving 15 bases between. There are 14 residues in the CDR3.

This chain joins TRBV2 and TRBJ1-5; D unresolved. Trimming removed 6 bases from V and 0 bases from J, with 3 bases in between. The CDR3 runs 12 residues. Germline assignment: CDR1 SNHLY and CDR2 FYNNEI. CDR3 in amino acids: CASRDSNQPQHF. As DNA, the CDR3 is TGTGCCAGCAGGGATAGCAATCAGCCCCAGCATTTT.